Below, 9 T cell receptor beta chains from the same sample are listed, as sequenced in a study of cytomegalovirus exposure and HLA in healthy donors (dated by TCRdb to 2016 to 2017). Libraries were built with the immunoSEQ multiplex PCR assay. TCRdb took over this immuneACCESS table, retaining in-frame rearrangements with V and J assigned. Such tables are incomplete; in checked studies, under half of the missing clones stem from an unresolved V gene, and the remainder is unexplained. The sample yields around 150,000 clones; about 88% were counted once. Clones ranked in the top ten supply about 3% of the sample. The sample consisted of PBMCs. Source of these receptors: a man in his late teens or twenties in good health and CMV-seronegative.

CDR3 in amino acids: CASSNRDRVNNSPLHF. CDR3 nucleotides: TGTGCCAGCAGCAATAGGGACAGGGTAAATAATTCACCCCTCCACTTT. The rearrangement joins TRBV7-8 to TRBJ1-6; 9 bases line up with TRBD1. Trimming took 5 bases from V and 5 from J; bases not matched to a gene: 7. Germline CDR1 reads SGHVS; CDR2 reads FQNEAQ. CDR3 size: 16 residues.

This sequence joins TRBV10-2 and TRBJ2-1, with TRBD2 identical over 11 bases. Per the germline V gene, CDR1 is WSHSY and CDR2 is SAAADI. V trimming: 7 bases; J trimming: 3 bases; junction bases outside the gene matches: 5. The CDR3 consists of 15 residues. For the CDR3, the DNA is TGCGCCAGCATAGCGGGAGGGGGACTCTACAATGAGCAGTTCTTC. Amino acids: CASIAGGGLYNEQFF.

CDR3 region: CASSVVSGGTGELFF. The CDR3 DNA reads as TGTGCCAGCAGCGTAGTGAGCGGGGGCACCGGGGAGCTGTTTTTT. J is TRBJ2-2 and V is TRBV9; 8 bases align to TRBD2. The trim removed 0 bases at V and 4 bases at J, leaving 2 bases unmatched. This CDR3 contains 15 residues. The germline V gene encodes CDR1 SGDLS and CDR2 YYNGEE.

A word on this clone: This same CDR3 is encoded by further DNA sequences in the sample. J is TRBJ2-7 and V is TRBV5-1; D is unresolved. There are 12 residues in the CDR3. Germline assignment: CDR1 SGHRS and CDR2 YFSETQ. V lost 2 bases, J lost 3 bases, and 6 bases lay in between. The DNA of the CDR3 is TGCGCCAGCAGCTTAAGCGACTACGAGCAGTACTTC. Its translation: CASSLSDYEQYF.

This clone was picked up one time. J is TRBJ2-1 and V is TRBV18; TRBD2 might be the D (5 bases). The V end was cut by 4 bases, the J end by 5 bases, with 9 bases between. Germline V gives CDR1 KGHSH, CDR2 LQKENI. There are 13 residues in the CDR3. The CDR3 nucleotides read TGTGCCAGCTCACGCCAGAGGGACAATGAGCAGTTCTTC. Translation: CASSRQRDNEQFF.

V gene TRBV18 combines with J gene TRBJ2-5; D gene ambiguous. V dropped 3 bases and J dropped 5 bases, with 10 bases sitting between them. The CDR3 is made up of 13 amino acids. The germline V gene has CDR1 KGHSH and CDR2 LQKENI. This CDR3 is CASSPGARETQYF. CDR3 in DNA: TGTGCCAGCTCACCCGGTGCTAGGGAGACCCAGTACTTC.

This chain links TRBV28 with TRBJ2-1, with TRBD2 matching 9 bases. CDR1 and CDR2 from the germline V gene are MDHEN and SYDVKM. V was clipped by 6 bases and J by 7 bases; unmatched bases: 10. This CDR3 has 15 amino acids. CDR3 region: CASSTGTSSWNEQFF. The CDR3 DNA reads TGTGCCAGCAGCACCGGGACTAGCTCCTGGAATGAGCAGTTCTTC.

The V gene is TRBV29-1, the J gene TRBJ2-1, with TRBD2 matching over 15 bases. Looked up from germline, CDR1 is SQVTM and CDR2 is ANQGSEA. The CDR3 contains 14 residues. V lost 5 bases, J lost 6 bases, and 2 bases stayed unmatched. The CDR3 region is CSVRGLAGGNEQFF. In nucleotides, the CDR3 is TGCAGCGTTAGGGGACTAGCGGGAGGCAATGAGCAGTTCTTC.

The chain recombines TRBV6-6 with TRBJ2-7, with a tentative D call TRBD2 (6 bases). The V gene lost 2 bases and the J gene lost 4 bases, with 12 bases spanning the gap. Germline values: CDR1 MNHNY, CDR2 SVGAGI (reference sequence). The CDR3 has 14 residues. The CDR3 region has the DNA TGTGCCAGCAGTTACGAGCGGGTTTCGTACGAGCAGTACTTC. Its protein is CASSYERVSYEQYF.